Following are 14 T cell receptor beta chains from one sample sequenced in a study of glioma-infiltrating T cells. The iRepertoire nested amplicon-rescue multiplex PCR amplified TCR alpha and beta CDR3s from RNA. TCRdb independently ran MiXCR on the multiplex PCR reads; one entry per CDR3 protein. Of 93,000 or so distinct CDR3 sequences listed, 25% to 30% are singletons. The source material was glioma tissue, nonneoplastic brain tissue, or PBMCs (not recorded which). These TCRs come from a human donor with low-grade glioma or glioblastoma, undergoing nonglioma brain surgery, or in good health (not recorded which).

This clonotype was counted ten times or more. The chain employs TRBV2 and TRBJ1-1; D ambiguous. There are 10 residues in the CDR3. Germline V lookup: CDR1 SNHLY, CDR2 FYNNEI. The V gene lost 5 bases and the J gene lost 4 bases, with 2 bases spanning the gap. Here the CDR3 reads CASSFTEAFF. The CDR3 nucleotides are TGTGCCAGCAGTTTCACTGAAGCTTTCTTT.

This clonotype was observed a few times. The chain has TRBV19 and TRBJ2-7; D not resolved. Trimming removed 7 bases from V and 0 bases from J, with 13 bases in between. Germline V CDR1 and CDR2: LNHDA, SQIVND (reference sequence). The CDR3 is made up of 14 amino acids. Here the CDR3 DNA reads TGTGCCAGTAAGAACGGCGTTTTCTCCTACGAGCAGTACTTC. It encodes CASKNGVFSYEQYF. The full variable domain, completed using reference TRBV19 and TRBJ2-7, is DGGITQSPKYLFRKEGQNVTLSCEQNLNHDAMYWYRQDPGQGLRLIYYSQIVNDFQKGDIAEGYSVSREKKESFPLTVTSAQKNPTAFYLCASKNGVFSYEQYFGPGTRLTVT.

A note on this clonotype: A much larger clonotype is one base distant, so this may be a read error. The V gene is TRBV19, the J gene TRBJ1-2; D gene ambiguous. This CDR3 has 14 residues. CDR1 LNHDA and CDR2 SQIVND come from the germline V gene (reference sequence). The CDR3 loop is CARSMVGWNYGYTF. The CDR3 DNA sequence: TGTGCCCGTAGTATGGTAGGATGGAACTATGGCTACACCTTC.

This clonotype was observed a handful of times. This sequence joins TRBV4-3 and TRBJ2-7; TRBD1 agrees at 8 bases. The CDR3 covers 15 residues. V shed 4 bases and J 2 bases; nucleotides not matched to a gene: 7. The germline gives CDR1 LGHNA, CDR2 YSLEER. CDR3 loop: CASSPRRQGTYEQYF. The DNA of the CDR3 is TGCGCCAGCAGCCCGAGGCGACAGGGGACCTACGAGCAGTACTTC.

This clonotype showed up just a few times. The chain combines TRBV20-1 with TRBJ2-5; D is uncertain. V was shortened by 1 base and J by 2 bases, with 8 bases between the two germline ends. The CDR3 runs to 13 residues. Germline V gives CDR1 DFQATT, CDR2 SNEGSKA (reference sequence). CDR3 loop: CSARVPLQETQYF. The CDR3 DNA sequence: TGCAGTGCTAGAGTTCCACTTCAAGAGACCCAGTACTTC.

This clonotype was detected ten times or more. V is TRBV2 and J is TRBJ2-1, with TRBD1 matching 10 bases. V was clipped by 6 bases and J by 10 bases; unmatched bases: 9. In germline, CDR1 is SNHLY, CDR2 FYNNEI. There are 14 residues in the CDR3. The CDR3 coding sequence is TGTGCCAGCAGGAGACAGGGGGCGAATGAGGAGCAGTTCTTC. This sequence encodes CASRRQGANEEQFF.

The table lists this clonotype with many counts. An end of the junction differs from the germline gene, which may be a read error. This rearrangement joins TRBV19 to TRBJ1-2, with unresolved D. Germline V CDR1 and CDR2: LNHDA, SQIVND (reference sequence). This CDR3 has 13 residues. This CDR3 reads CASSIALNSGYTF. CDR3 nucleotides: TGTGCCAGTAGTATAGCTCTGAACTCTGGCTACACCTTC.

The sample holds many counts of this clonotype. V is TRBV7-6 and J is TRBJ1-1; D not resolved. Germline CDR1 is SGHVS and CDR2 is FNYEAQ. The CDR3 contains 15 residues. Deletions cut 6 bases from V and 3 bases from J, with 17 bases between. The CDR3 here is CASSSSPGPHTEAFF. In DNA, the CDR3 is TGTGCCAGCAGTTCATCCCCCGGACCGCACACTGAAGCTTTCTTT.

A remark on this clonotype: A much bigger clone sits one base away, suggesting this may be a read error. In DNA form, the CDR3 reads TGTGCCAGCAGTTTTCACAGTGACGGGGGGCCCCAGCATTTT. Translated, it gives CASSFHSDGGPQHF. The chain links TRBV6-9 to TRBJ1-5, with a possible D match to TRBD1 (5 bases). The CDR3 extends over 14 amino acids. The germline V and J ends were trimmed by 4 bases and 9 bases, with 16 bases remaining between them. Germline CDR1 reads MNHGY; CDR2 reads SVAAGI.

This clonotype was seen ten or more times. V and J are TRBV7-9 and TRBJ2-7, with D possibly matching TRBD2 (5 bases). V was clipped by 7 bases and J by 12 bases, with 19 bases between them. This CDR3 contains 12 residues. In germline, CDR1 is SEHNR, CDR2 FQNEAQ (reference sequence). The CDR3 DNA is TGTGCCAGCACCACCCCACTAGGAACGCCGTACTTC. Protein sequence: CASTTPLGTPYF.

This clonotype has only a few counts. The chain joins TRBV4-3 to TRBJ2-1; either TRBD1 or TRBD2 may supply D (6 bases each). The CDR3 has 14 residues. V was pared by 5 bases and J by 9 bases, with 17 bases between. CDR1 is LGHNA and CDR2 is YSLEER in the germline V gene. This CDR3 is CASSLDSLGSEQFF. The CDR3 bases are TGCGCCAGCAGCTTGGACAGCCTCGGGAGTGAGCAGTTCTTC.

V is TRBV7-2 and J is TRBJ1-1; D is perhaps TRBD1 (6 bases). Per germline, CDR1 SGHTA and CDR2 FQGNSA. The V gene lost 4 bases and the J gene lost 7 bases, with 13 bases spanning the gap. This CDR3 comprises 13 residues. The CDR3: CASSYGQSNEAFF. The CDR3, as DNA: TGTGCCAGCAGCTATGGACAGTCGAATGAAGCTTTCTTT.

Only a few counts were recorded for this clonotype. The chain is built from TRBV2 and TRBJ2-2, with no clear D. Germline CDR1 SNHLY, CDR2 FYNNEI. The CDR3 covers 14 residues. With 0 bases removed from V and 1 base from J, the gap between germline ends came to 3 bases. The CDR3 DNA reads TGTGCCAGCAGTGAAGCAGGGAACACCGGGGAGCTGTTTTTT. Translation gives CASSEAGNTGELFF.

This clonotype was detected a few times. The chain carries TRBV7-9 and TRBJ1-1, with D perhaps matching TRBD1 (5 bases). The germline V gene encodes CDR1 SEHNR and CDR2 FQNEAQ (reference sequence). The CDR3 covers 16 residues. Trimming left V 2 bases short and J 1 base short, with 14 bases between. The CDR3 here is CASSLRDGHRNTEAFF. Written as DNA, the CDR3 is TGTGCCAGCAGCTTAAGGGACGGGCATAGGAACACTGAAGCTTTCTTT.